This T cell receptor beta chain derives from a study of shared clonotypes between healthy human individuals. Study-wide background: Per donor, CD8 memory used one plate, CD8 naive used two, CD4 memory used three and CD4 naive used three.

Concerning this clone itself: Its specificity is unknown. Other DNA sequences from this sample encode an identical CDR3 as well.

Assay used: immunoSEQ multiplex PCR; TCRdb lists only in-frame clones, some missing. Among over a million clones listed, about 96% were seen once. Overall study results and limits: Compared with memory subsets, naive subsets generally had larger estimated richness. Rarefaction showed that sequencing of sorted subsets was incomplete (despite large depth).

Sequencing was carried out using naive CD4+ T cells sorted from blood. Subset described: CD45RA+ positively selected. The clonotype comes from a man aged 25-40 years in good health.

For the CDR3, the DNA is TGCGCCAGCAGCTTTGCAGGAACCTACGAGCAGTACTTC. Amino acid sequence: CASSFAGTYEQYF. This sequence joins TRBV5-1 and TRBJ2-7; D not resolved. This CDR3 has 13 residues. Germline lookup yields CDR1 SGHRS and CDR2 YFSETQ. Trimming removed 2 bases from V and 2 bases from J, with 8 bases in between.